These 31 T cell receptor beta chains originate from one sample sequenced in a study of identical twins. One entry per CDR3 protein, called by TCRdb with MiXCR from the 5' RACE reads. The repertoire consists of hundreds of thousands of distinct CDR3 sequences, with 9% to 15% occurring once and the leading ten covering 1.5% to 2%. This sample was also put to use in a study of yellow fever vaccine responses in identical twins.

The material sequenced was PBMCs. These TCRs come from a woman between 18 and 29 years old in good health.

Only a few counts were recorded for this clonotype. This chain links TRBV5-5 with TRBJ2-1; a possible D gene is TRBD2 (6 bases). The CDR3 totals 16 residues. CDR1 SGHKS and CDR2 YYEKEE come from the germline V gene (reference sequence). Deletions cut 4 bases from V and 2 bases from J, with 16 bases between. The CDR3 sequence is CASSPGGGRPYNEQFF. The CDR3 DNA reads as TGTGCCAGCAGCCCCGGGGGAGGAAGGCCCTACAATGAGCAGTTCTTC.

In this sample, this clonotype turned up many times. The CDR3 nucleotides are TGTGCCATCAGTGATATGCTAGCGGGAGGGCCGCTCACAGATACGCAGTATTTT. This codes for CAISDMLAGGPLTDTQYF. The rearrangement joins TRBV10-3 to TRBJ2-3; 12 positions match TRBD2. The CDR3 runs to 18 residues. CDR1 is ENHRY, CDR2 SYGVKD, per germline. Trimming removed 3 bases from V and 2 bases from J; junction bases left unmatched: 9.

The chain employs TRBV4-1 and TRBJ2-7, with 7 bases that match TRBD1. CDR3 length: 15 residues. Losses at the gene ends were 3 bases for V and 3 bases for J; bases not matched to a gene: 8. The germline CDR1 and CDR2 sequences are MGHRA and YSYEKL. In nucleotides, the CDR3 is TGCGCCAGCAGCCAGCCGACAGGGAAGCACTACGAGCAGTACTTC. Protein: CASSQPTGKHYEQYF.

The V call is TRBV20-1, the J call TRBJ2-7, with TRBD1 matching 7 bases. V was pared by 6 bases and J by 2 bases, with 10 bases of the junction left unmatched. This CDR3 contains 14 residues. Germline V gene data show CDR1 as DFQATT and CDR2 as SNEGSKA (reference sequence). Written as DNA, the CDR3 is TGCAGTGCATCGGGGACAGCCGGCCCCTACGAGCAGTACTTC. Translated, it gives CSASGTAGPYEQYF.

This clonotype has a handful of counts. The chain links TRBV11-1 to TRBJ2-1; D is unresolved. This CDR3 has 15 amino acids. Germline V gene sequence: CDR1 SGHAT, CDR2 FQDESV (reference sequence). Trimming stripped 2 bases from V and 4 bases from J, with 12 bases between. DNA of the CDR3: TGTGCCAGCAGCTTATTCCCCTCTGGGTACAATGAGCAGTTCTTC. As protein: CASSLFPSGYNEQFF.

In its sample, this clonotype was seen a few times. The V and J genes are TRBV5-6 and TRBJ2-7; 7 bases line up with TRBD1. Germline V CDR1 and CDR2: SGHDT, YYEEEE. The trim removed 5 bases at V and 4 bases at J, leaving 9 bases unmatched. This CDR3 region has 14 residues. The CDR3 protein is CASRRRQGDYEQYF. CDR3 coding DNA: TGTGCCAGCAGACGTCGACAGGGTGATTACGAGCAGTACTTC.

This clonotype was detected ten times or more. The chain is built from TRBV5-5 and TRBJ2-1; TRBD1 matches at 9 bases. The junction had 9 bases not matched to a gene; V was cut back by 2 bases and J by 9 bases. The CDR3 extends over 15 amino acids. Germline V CDR1 and CDR2: SGHKS, YYEKEE (reference sequence). The CDR3 DNA reads TGTGCCAGCAGCTTAACAGGGGGCGCGGAAGGTGAGCAGTTCTTC. This codes for CASSLTGGAEGEQFF.

In regard to this clonotype: A read error may be the cause here, since a much bigger clone is one base away. The J gene is TRBJ2-5, the V gene TRBV3-1; D is tentatively TRBD1 or TRBD2 (5 bases each). Trimming pared 4 bases from V and 1 base from J, leaving 10 bases between. CDR3 length: 14 amino acids. Germline V gene data show CDR1 as LGHDT and CDR2 as YNNKEL (reference sequence). The CDR3 here is CASSPGRFQETQYF. CDR3 DNA sequence: TGTGCCAGCAGCCCGGGACGGTTCCAAGAGACCCAGTACTTC.

The chain couples TRBV27 to TRBJ2-1; D gene unclear. V gave up 0 bases and J gave up 7 bases, with 10 bases separating them. In germline, CDR1 is MNHEY, CDR2 SMNVEV (reference sequence). The CDR3 is 14 residues long. In DNA form, the CDR3 reads TGTGCCAGCAGTTTATCGGATGTTTGGAATGAGCAGTTCTTC. It encodes CASSLSDVWNEQFF.

The sample holds a few counts of this clonotype. The chain links TRBV25-1 to TRBJ2-3; TRBD2 matches at 9 bases. The J segment lost 1 base and the V segment lost 5 bases, leaving 7 bases of the junction unmatched. This CDR3 comprises 16 residues. CDR1 is MGHDK, CDR2 SYGVNS, per germline. Here the CDR3 DNA reads TGTGCCAGCAGTCTGGCGGGAGGGCGACGCACAGATACGCAGTATTTT. Its protein product is CASSLAGGRRTDTQYF.

The gene calls are TRBV2 and TRBJ2-3; 12 positions agree with TRBD2. This CDR3 has 15 amino acids. Trimming removed 6 bases from V and 3 bases from J; junction bases left unmatched: 4. Germline V CDR1 and CDR2: SNHLY, FYNNEI. CDR3 protein: CASRRLAGVTDTQYF. CDR3 coding DNA: TGTGCCAGCAGAAGACTAGCGGGAGTAACAGATACGCAGTATTTT.

This clonotype has a handful of counts. CDR3 sequence (DNA): TGCGCCAGCAGCTTGGCCGCTCATGAGCAGTTCTTC. Translating it yields CASSLAAHEQFF. V usage is TRBV5-1 and J usage is TRBJ2-1, with unresolved D. CDR3 length: 12 residues. Trimming cost V 0 bases and J 8 bases, with 6 bases left between them. Per germline, CDR1 SGHRS and CDR2 YFSETQ.

The CDR3 sequence is CASSPLDITDTQYF. The CDR3 DNA sequence: TGTGCCAGCTCACCGTTGGACATCACAGATACGCAGTATTTT. The chain links TRBV18 to TRBJ2-3, with TRBD1 as a possible D gene (5 bases). Trimming left V 3 bases short and J 2 bases short, with 9 bases between. Germline V gene sequence: CDR1 KGHSH, CDR2 LQKENI. The CDR3 runs to 14 residues.

This clonotype was detected only a few times. V usage is TRBV5-1 and J usage is TRBJ2-5; D is ambiguous. Germline lookup yields CDR1 SGHRS and CDR2 YFSETQ. The CDR3 length is 13 residues. Trimming cost V 4 bases and J 4 bases, with 11 bases left between them. The CDR3 sequence: CASSLPSGETQYF. CDR3 nucleotides: TGCGCCAGCAGCCTACCCTCAGGAGAGACCCAGTACTTC.

The chain is built from TRBV7-6 and TRBJ2-3, with 9 bases fitting TRBD2. The CDR3 is made up of 17 amino acids. Unmatched junction bases numbered 8, after V lost 4 bases and J lost 0 bases. Germline lookup yields CDR1 SGHVS and CDR2 FNYEAQ. As DNA, the CDR3 is TGTGCCAGCAGCTCGGCGGGGGGGATCACTAGCACAGATACGCAGTATTTT. Protein sequence: CASSSAGGITSTDTQYF. Variable domain in full (rest from reference TRBV7-6 and TRBJ2-3): GAGVSQSPRYKVTKRGQDVALRCDPISGHVSLYWYRQALGQGPEFLTYFNYEAQQDKSGLPNDRFSAERPEGSISTLTIQRTEQRDSAMYRCASSSAGGITSTDTQYFGPGTRLTVL.

This clonotype was seen only a few times. The rearrangement uses TRBV28 and TRBJ1-5, with 8 bases identical to TRBD1. Unmatched junction bases numbered 13, after V lost 0 bases and J lost 0 bases. Germline CDR1 and CDR2: MDHEN and SYDVKM. The CDR3 is 20 residues long. CDR3 loop: CASSLWIPDRDAYSNQPQHF. The CDR3 DNA is TGTGCCAGCAGTTTATGGATTCCGGACAGGGACGCGTATAGCAATCAGCCCCAGCATTTT.

CDR3 nucleotide sequence: TGTGCCAGCAGTGAAATACAAGGGGGTGGCTCACCCCTCCACTTT. It specifies CASSEIQGGGSPLHF. J is TRBJ1-6 and V is TRBV2, with a possible D match to TRBD1 (6 bases). Trimming stripped 2 bases from V and 10 bases from J, with 15 bases between. CDR1 and CDR2 (germline): SNHLY, FYNNEI. This CDR3 is 15 amino acids long.

In this sample, this clonotype turned up a few times. The J gene is TRBJ2-1, the V gene TRBV27; D tentatively reads TRBD1 or TRBD2 (5 bases each). Germline CDR1 and CDR2: MNHEY and SMNVEV (reference sequence). Trimming shortened V by 7 bases and J by 3 bases, and 16 bases separated the two germline ends. This CDR3 is 15 amino acids long. In DNA, the CDR3 is TGTGCCAGCACTATTCTGGGGGATCGCTACAATGAGCAGTTCTTC. As protein: CASTILGDRYNEQFF.

This clonotype was counted ten times or more. The chain carries TRBV6-1 and TRBJ2-2, with D possibly matching TRBD2 (6 bases). This CDR3 is built from 14 residues. V lost 1 base, J lost 3 bases, and 6 bases lay in between. Germline CDR1 is MNHNS and CDR2 is SASEGT. CDR3 sequence: CASSEGGDTGELFF. Here the CDR3 DNA reads TGTGCCAGCAGTGAAGGGGGGGACACCGGGGAGCTGTTTTTT.

This clonotype has more than one count but fewer than ten. The J gene is TRBJ2-3, the V gene TRBV5-6; no firm D call. The CDR3 consists of 15 residues. Germline assignment: CDR1 SGHDT and CDR2 YYEEEE. V was pared by 0 bases and J by 4 bases, with 12 bases between. The CDR3 is CASSLAGKPPDTQYF. As DNA, the CDR3 is TGTGCCAGCAGCTTGGCGGGCAAGCCCCCAGATACGCAGTATTTT.

This clonotype was detected only a few times. Because the CDR3's place on the DNA is in doubt, the DNA is left out and the CDR3 is given as listed by TCRdb. The rearrangement joins TRBV10-3 to TRBJ1-4. CDR1 and CDR2 (germline): ENHRY, SYGVKD. Ends included, the CDR3 has 16 residues. CDR3 loop: CAISTGAEGSEKLFFF.

This clonotype was detected ten times or more. This rearrangement joins TRBV4-1 to TRBJ2-1; a possible D gene is TRBD1 (6 bases). Trimming removed 4 bases from V and 5 bases from J, with 18 bases in between. The germline V gene encodes CDR1 MGHRA and CDR2 YSYEKL. This CDR3 is 16 amino acids long. CDR3 sequence (DNA): TGCGCCAGCAGCCTCCAGCTCACAGGGCCAAACAATGAGCAGTTCTTC. Translating gives CASSLQLTGPNNEQFF.

This clonotype occurred many times. This chain links TRBV9 with TRBJ1-1, with D unclear. Germline values: CDR1 SGDLS, CDR2 YYNGEE. CDR3 length: 14 residues. Trimming cost V 0 bases and J 3 bases, with 9 bases left between them. Here the CDR3 reads CASSVEPGDTEAFF. The CDR3 DNA reads TGTGCCAGCAGCGTAGAGCCCGGGGACACTGAAGCTTTCTTT.

The J gene is TRBJ2-4, the V gene TRBV5-6; perhaps D is TRBD1 or TRBD2 (5 bases each). The CDR3 consists of 14 residues. V was clipped by 3 bases and J by 4 bases, with 11 bases between them. Germline V gives CDR1 SGHDT, CDR2 YYEEEE. CDR3 region: CASSSGRPKNIQYF. CDR3 nucleotide sequence: TGTGCCAGCAGCTCGGGACGGCCAAAAAACATTCAGTACTTC.

A few counts support this clonotype. The gene calls are TRBV10-2 and TRBJ2-7, with D maybe TRBD1 (5 bases). The CDR3 has 14 amino acids. V was pared by 4 bases and J by 0 bases, with 10 bases between. Germline V CDR1 and CDR2: WSHSY, SAAADI. CDR3 DNA: TGCGCCAGCAGTGGGGGCCCGAGCTCCTACGAGCAGTACGTC. Translated, it gives CASSGGPSSYEQYV.

This clonotype was detected ten times or more. The V call is TRBV15, the J call TRBJ2-1, with D possibly matching TRBD2 (6 bases). This CDR3 has 18 amino acids. V was clipped by 7 bases and J by 7 bases, with 29 bases between them. Germline V gives CDR1 LNHNV, CDR2 YYDKDF (reference sequence). The CDR3 protein is CATNQGRTDRGANNEQFF. CDR3 nucleotide sequence: TGTGCCACCAATCAAGGGAGGACTGACAGAGGGGCAAATAATGAGCAGTTCTTC.

This clonotype was counted ten times or more. The genes are TRBV10-3 and TRBJ1-5; 7 positions agree with TRBD1. The germline gives CDR1 ENHRY, CDR2 SYGVKD. CDR3 length: 14 residues. With V trimmed by 6 bases and J by 3 bases, 5 bases remained unmatched. The CDR3 protein is CAIREGADNQPQHF. Here the CDR3 DNA reads TGTGCCATCAGGGAGGGGGCGGACAATCAGCCCCAGCATTTT.

There are many counts of this clonotype. The chain couples TRBV7-6 to TRBJ1-3; D possibly corresponds to TRBD1 (5 bases). The germline V gene encodes CDR1 SGHVS and CDR2 FNYEAQ. CDR3 size: 14 residues. With 5 bases removed from V and 0 bases from J, the gap between germline ends came to 8 bases. The DNA for the CDR3 is TGTGCCAGCAGCCCAGGGTCCTCTGGAAACACCATATATTTT. It codes for CASSPGSSGNTIYF.

The rearrangement uses TRBV5-1 and TRBJ2-1; weak D call: TRBD2 (6 bases). V lost 6 bases and J 4 bases, leaving 8 bases between the germline ends. Germline CDR1 reads SGHRS; CDR2 reads YFSETQ. The CDR3 length is 12 residues. CDR3 nucleotide sequence: TGCGCCAGCACGGAGGGGTACAATGAGCAGTTCTTC. It encodes CASTEGYNEQFF. The entire variable domain, with the rest obtained from reference TRBV5-1 and TRBJ2-1, is as follows: KAGVTQTPRYLIKTRGQQVTLSCSPISGHRSVSWYQQTPGQGLQFLFEYFSETQRNKGNFPGRFSGRQFSNSRSEMNVSTLELGDSALYLCASTEGYNEQFFGPGTRLTVL.

This chain joins TRBV7-6 and TRBJ2-1; 7 positions match TRBD1. The trim removed 5 bases at V and 4 bases at J, leaving 11 bases unmatched. This CDR3 spans 16 amino acids. From germline, CDR1 is SGHVS and CDR2 FNYEAQ. The CDR3 protein is CASSELTGSMYNEQFF. The DNA for the CDR3 is TGTGCCAGCAGCGAACTGACAGGGAGCATGTACAATGAGCAGTTCTTC.

This clonotype was seen a handful of times. This chain uses TRBV9 with TRBJ2-2; D is undetermined. The CDR3 has 13 amino acids. The V end was cut by 3 bases, the J end by 9 bases, with 12 bases between. Germline V gene data show CDR1 as SGDLS and CDR2 as YYNGEE. The CDR3 sequence is CASSAEGVRELFF. The DNA of the CDR3 is TGTGCCAGCAGCGCCGAAGGCGTCCGGGAGCTGTTTTTT.